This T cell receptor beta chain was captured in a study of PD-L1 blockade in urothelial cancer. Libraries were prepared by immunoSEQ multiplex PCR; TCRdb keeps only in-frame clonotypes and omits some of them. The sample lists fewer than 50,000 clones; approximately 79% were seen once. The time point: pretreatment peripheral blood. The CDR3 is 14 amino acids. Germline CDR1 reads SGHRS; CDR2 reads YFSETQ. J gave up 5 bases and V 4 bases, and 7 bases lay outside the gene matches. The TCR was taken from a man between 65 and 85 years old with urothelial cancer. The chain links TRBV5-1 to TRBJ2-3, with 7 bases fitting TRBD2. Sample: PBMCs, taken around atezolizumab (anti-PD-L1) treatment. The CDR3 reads CASSRGGGEDTQYF. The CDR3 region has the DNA TGCGCCAGCAGCCGTGGGGGGGGTGAAGATACGCAGTATTTT.